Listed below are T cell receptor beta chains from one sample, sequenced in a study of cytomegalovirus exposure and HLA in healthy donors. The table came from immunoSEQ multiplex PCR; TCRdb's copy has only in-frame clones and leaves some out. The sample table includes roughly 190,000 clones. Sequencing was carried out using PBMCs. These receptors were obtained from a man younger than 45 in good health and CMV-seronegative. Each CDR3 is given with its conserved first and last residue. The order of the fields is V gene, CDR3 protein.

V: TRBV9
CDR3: CASSPQSAAFNEKLFF

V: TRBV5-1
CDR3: CASSSRTGGYTIYF

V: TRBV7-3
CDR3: CASRSAAYNEQFF

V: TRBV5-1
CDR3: CASSLADRRNTEAFF

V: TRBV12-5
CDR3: CASGSSGSLVEQFF

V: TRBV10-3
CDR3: CAISEVRGGSPLHF

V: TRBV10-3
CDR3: CAISESASTDTQYF

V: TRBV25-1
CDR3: CASSEYDRGQGETQYF

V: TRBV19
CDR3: CASSIPGRGSDTEAFF

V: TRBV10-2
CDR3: CASSDLHGTGGEKLFF

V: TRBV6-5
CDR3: CASSSGGGGAGSPLHF

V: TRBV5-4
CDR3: CASSLRQGGYNEQFF

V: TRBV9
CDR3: CASSPWTGGIGNTIYF

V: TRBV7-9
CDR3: CASSGGLAGAYGSYEQYF

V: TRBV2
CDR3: CASSLDPSGSYLRGYNEQFF

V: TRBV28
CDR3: CASSSGTGSYNEQFF

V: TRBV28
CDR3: CASSLTYEQYF

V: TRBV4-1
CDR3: CASSQPFSTGTHSGANVLTF

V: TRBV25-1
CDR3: CASSLGFLGGGTGELFF

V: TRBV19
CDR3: CASSMRLAGGSGEQFF

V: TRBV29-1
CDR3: CSVSGDRYEQYF

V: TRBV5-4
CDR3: CASSFYSANTGELFF

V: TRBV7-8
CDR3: CASSLAAGDTQYF

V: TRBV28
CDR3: CASTPRPGKYEQYF

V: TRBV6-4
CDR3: CASSVGLYTGELFF

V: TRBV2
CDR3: CASSDRAPYEQYF

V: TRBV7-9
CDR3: CASPGDQLHRNTEAFF

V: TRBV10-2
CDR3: CASKDSGGTLSGANVLTF

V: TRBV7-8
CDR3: CASSGDRGREQYF

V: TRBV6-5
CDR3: CASSYSVTRTGYEQYF

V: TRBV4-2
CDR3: CASSQDSRVGYPGELFF

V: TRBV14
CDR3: CASSQPPGGAGQFF

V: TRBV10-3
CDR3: CAISEGSGVNYNEQFF

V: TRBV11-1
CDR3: CASSLRTHSYEQYF

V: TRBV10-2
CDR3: CASFEGGGEQYF

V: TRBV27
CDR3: CASSSTALAGLGGEQFF

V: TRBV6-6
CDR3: CASKMEGNTIYF

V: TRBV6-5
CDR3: CASSYGTGETLRQQYF

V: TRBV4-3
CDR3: CASSQDVSGGYNEQFF

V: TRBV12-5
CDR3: CASGLVQGNTGELFF

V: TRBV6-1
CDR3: CATVPDRSTGELFF

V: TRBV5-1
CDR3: CASSLWVGRRGDEQYF

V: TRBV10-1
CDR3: CASSEAGMETEAFF

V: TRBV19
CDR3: CASSTLTANYGYTF

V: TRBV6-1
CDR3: CASRPGQGRQPQHF

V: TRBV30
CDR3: CAWSRRAFRHTEAFF

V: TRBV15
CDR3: CATSIEGGAPPDTQYF

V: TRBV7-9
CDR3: CASSLTGSVLETQYF